This TCR beta chain was found in a study of patients and donors after allogeneic stem cell transplantation. Via MiXCR, TCRdb re-called the RT-PCR reads, giving one row per CDR3 protein. The sample carries approximately 140,000 distinct CDR3 sequences, 30% to 45% recorded once. This clonotype was seen more than once but under ten times. V was shortened by 2 bases and J by 4 bases, with 8 bases between the two germline ends. CDR1 and CDR2 (germline): SEHNR, FQNEAQ (reference sequence). The CDR3 has 13 amino acids. The sequencing sample was made of blood, either unsorted or a sorted T cell fraction (not recorded which). This chain connects TRBV7-9 to TRBJ1-2; D remains unclear. This TCR came from a human donor who was either an allogeneic HSCT recipient or a stem cell or donor lymphocyte infusion donor (not recorded which). It is not recorded whose cells these are; they may come from a transplant donor. The CDR3 here is CASSLKTTYGYTF. CDR3 in DNA: TGTGCCAGCAGCTTAAAGACTACCTATGGCTACACCTTC.